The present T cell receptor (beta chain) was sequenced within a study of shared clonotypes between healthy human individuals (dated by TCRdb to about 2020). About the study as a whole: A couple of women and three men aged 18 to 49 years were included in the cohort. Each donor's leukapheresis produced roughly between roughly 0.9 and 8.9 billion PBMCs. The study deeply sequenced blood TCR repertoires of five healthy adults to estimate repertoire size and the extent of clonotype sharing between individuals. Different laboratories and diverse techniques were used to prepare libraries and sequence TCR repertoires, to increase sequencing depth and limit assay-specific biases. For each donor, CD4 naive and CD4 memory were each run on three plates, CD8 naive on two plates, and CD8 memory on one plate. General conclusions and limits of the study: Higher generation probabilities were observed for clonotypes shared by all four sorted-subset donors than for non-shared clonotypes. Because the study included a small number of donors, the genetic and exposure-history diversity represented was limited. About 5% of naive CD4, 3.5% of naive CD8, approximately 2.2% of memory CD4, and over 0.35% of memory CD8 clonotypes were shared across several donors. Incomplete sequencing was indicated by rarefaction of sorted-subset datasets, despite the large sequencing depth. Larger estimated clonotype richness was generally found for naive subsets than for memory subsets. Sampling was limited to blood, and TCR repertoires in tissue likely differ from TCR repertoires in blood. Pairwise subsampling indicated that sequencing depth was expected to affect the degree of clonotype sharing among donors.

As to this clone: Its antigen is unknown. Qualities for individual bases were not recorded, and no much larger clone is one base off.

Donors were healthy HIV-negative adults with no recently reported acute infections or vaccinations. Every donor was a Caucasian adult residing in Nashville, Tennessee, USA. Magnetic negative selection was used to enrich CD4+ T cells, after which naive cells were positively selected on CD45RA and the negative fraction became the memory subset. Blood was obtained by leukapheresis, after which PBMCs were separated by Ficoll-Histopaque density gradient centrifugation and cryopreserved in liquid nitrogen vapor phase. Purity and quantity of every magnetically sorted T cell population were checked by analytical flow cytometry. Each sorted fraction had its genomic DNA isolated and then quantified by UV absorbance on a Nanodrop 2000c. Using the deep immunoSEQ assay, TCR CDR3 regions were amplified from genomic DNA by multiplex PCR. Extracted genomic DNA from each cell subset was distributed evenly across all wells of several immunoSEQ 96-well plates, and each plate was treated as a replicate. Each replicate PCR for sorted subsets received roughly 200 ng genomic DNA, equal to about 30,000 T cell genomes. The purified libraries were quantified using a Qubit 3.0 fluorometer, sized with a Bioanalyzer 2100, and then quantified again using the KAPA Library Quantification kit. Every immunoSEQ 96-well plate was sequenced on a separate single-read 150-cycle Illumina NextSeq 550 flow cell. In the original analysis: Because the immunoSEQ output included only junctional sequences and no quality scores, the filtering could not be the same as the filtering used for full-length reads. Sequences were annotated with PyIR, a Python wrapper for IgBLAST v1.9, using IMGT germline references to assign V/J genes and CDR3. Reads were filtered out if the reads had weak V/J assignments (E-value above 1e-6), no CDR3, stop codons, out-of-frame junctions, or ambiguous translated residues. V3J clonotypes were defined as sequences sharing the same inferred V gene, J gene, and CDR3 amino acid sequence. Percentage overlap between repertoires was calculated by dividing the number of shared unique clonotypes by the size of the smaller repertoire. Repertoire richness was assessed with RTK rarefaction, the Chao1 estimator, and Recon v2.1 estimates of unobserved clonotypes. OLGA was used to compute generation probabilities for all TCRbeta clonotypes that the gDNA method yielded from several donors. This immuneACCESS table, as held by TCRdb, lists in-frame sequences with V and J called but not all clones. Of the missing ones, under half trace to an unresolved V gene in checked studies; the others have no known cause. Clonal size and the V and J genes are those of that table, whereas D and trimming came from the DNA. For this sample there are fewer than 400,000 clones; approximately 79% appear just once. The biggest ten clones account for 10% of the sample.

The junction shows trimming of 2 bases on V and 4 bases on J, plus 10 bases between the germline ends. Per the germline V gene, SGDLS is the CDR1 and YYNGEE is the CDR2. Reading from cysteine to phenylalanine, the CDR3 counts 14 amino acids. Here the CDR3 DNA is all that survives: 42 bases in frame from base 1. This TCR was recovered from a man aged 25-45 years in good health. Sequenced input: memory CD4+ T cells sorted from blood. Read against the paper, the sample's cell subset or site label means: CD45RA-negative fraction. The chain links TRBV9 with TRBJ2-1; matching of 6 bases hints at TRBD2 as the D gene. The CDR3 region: CASSVEGLYNEQFF. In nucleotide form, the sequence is TGTGCCAGCAGCGTGGAGGGGCTTTACAATGAGCAGTTCTTC. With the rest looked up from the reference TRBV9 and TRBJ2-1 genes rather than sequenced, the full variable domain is DSGVTQTPKHLITATGQRVTLRCSPRSGDLSVYWYQQSLDQGLQFLIQYYNGEERAKGNILERFSAQQFPDLHSELNLSSLELGDSALYFCASSVEGLYNEQFFGPGTRLTVL.